The 21 T cell receptor beta chains reported below all come from one sample, sequenced in a study of cytomegalovirus exposure and HLA in healthy donors. Use of 60 Vbeta and 13 Jbeta primers characterized the PCR. Sequencing was performed with immunoSEQ multiplex PCR; in TCRdb, only in-frame clones are kept and a portion is missing. The table lists about 140,000 clones, 9.4% of them singletons. Sequencing was done on a sample of PBMCs. The origin of the receptors is a male donor in good health and CMV-seronegative.

The J gene is TRBJ1-5, the V gene TRBV28; D call uncertain. V lost 1 base, J lost 6 bases, and 10 bases lay in between. The CDR3 covers 14 residues. The germline gives CDR1 MDHEN, CDR2 SYDVKM. This CDR3 is CASSLSGRVQPQHF. The DNA for the CDR3 is TGTGCCAGCAGTTTATCCGGGAGGGTTCAGCCCCAGCATTTT. Combining the CDR3 with reference TRBV28 and TRBJ1-5 gives the whole variable domain DVKVTQSSRYLVKRTGEKVFLECVQDMDHENMFWYRQDPGLGLRLIYFSYDVKMKEKGDIPEGYSVSREKKERFSLILESASTNQTSMYLCASSLSGRVQPQHFGDGTRLSIL.

The V call is TRBV13, the J call TRBJ2-7, with 7 bases fitting TRBD1. The CDR3 runs 14 residues. Germline-derived CDR1 and CDR2 are PRHDT and FYEKMQ (reference sequence). With 4 bases clipped from V and 3 bases from J, the junction kept 6 bases outside the gene matches. This chain's CDR3 is CASSSPGQHYEQYF. CDR3 bases: TGTGCCAGCAGCTCTCCGGGACAGCACTACGAGCAGTACTTC.

This clone was recorded a few times. The chain joins TRBV4-2 to TRBJ1-6; no reliable D call. CDR3 length: 16 amino acids. Germline V gene sequence: CDR1 LGHNA, CDR2 YNFKEQ. Between the trimmed V and J ends, which lost 0 bases and 8 bases, there was a span of 14 bases. In DNA form, the CDR3 reads TGTGCCAGCAGCCAAGAGTCCGGACGGAGGGATTCACCCCTCCACTTT. The encoded protein is CASSQESGRRDSPLHF.

This clone was detected a few times. V and J are TRBV5-8 and TRBJ2-7, with D perhaps matching TRBD2 (6 bases). The germline V gene has CDR1 SGHTS and CDR2 YDEGEE. V lost 0 bases and J lost 4, with 8 bases in between. The CDR3 has 13 residues. This CDR3 reads CASSLVREYEQYF. CDR3 sequence (DNA): TGTGCCAGCAGCTTGGTCCGGGAGTACGAGCAGTACTTC.

This clone turned up a few times. The V and J genes are TRBV29-1 and TRBJ2-7, with D possibly matching TRBD2 (6 bases). The V end was cut by 8 bases, the J end by 7 bases, with 15 bases between. This CDR3 is 11 amino acids long. Germline CDR1 and CDR2: SQVTM and ANQGSEA. The CDR3 region has the DNA TGCAGCCCCTCGGGGGTCGAAGAGCAGTACTTC. Protein: CSPSGVEEQYF.

This chain joins TRBV7-2 and TRBJ2-1, with D tentatively TRBD2 (5 bases). V lost 7 bases and J 1 base, leaving 14 bases between the germline ends. The CDR3 runs to 15 residues. Germline CDR1 reads SGHTA; CDR2 reads FQGNSA. The CDR3 DNA is TGTGCCAGCACCTTGGCGGGCCAATCCTACAATGAGCAGTTCTTC. This encodes CASTLAGQSYNEQFF. Combining the CDR3 with reference TRBV7-2 and TRBJ2-1 gives the whole variable domain GAGVSQSPSNKVTEKGKDVELRCDPISGHTALYWYRQSLGQGLEFLIYFQGNSAPDKSGLPSDRFSAERTGGSVSTLTIQRTQQEDSAVYLCASTLAGQSYNEQFFGPGTRLTVL.

The rearrangement uses TRBV5-6 and TRBJ1-2; 10 nucleotides agree with TRBD1. In germline, CDR1 is SGHDT, CDR2 YYEEEE. Trimming took 0 bases from V and 2 from J; bases not matched to a gene: 7. The CDR3 has 17 residues. The CDR3 reads CASSLAFLGQGNYGYTF. The CDR3 bases are TGTGCCAGCAGCTTGGCTTTTTTGGGACAGGGGAACTATGGCTACACCTTC.

The chain uses TRBV6-7 and TRBJ2-3; tentative D call: TRBD1 (5 bases). TRBV6-7 is placed among ORFs of uncertain function. V was cut by 11 bases and J by 7 bases, with 19 bases left in between. CDR3 length equals 13 residues. Written as DNA, the CDR3 is TGTGCCGGGGCGGATCTCCCTCAGAATACGCAGTATTTT. Its translation is CAGADLPQNTQYF.

This clone was seen a handful of times. The chain couples TRBV27 to TRBJ2-3, with 7 bases identical to TRBD1. Per the germline V gene, CDR1 is MNHEY and CDR2 is SMNVEV (reference sequence). CDR3 length: 15 residues. With 2 bases clipped from V and 1 base from J, the junction kept 3 bases outside the gene matches. The CDR3 DNA reads as TGTGCCAGCAGTTTACTGGGACAGCGCACAGATACGCAGTATTTT. It codes for CASSLLGQRTDTQYF.

The chain uses TRBV7-2 and TRBJ2-1; 10 nucleotides match TRBD2. The CDR3 is 16 amino acids. Looked up from germline, CDR1 is SGHTA and CDR2 is FQGNSA. Trimming took 3 bases from V and 4 from J; bases not matched to a gene: 6. As DNA, the CDR3 is TGTGCCAGCAGCTTTCTAGGACTAGCGGAATACAATGAGCAGTTCTTC. Its translation: CASSFLGLAEYNEQFF.

The rearrangement links TRBV6-5 to TRBJ1-2; D unclear. Germline V gene lookup returns CDR1 MNHEY and CDR2 SVGAGI. The CDR3 runs to 15 residues. Trimming cost V 0 bases and J 9 bases, with 17 bases left between them. The CDR3 protein is CASSYSSGLISSYTF. The CDR3 DNA follows: TGTGCCAGCAGTTACTCGAGCGGGTTAATCTCTAGCTACACCTTC.

The rearrangement links TRBV7-2 to TRBJ1-2; TRBD1 aligns across 8 bases. Germline assignment: CDR1 SGHTA and CDR2 FQGNSA. This CDR3 is 15 amino acids long. V shed 4 bases and J 3 bases; nucleotides not matched to a gene: 7. DNA of the CDR3: TGTGCCAGCAGCTACCGGACAGGGATCGACTATGGCTACACCTTC. It codes for CASSYRTGIDYGYTF.

The V call is TRBV27, the J call TRBJ1-1; 9 bases align to TRBD1. The CDR3 extends over 14 amino acids. The V gene end was trimmed by 6 bases and the J gene end by 5 bases; junction bases not matched to a gene: 7. Germline CDR1 and CDR2: MNHEY and SMNVEV (reference sequence). DNA for the CDR3: TGTGCCAGCAGGGCCTGGGACAGGGAGACTGAAGCTTTCTTT. Its protein is CASRAWDRETEAFF.

This clone has a handful of counts. The CDR3 sequence is CASSLPQGARSGISYNEQFF. The CDR3 nucleotides are TGTGCCAGCAGCCTCCCGCAGGGGGCTAGGTCGGGAATCTCCTACAATGAGCAGTTCTTC. The chain couples TRBV7-6 to TRBJ2-1; 8 nucleotides match TRBD1. This CDR3 has 20 residues. The trim removed 5 bases at V and 0 bases at J, leaving 18 bases unmatched. The germline V gene encodes CDR1 SGHVS and CDR2 FNYEAQ.

This clone was observed a handful of times. The rearrangement links TRBV18 to TRBJ2-1, with TRBD2 identical over 7 bases. Germline V gives CDR1 KGHSH, CDR2 LQKENI. This CDR3 spans 17 amino acids. V shed 3 bases and J 2 bases; nucleotides not matched to a gene: 10. CDR3 amino acids: CASSPTRRAGAYNEQFF. In DNA form, the CDR3 reads TGTGCCAGCTCACCGACACGTAGGGCGGGGGCCTACAATGAGCAGTTCTTC.

This clone occurred a few times. This chain connects TRBV11-2 to TRBJ2-5; TRBD1 agrees at 10 bases. V shed 5 bases, J shed 11 bases, and the junction held 8 bases outside the gene matches. CDR3 length equals 13 residues. The germline V gene encodes CDR1 SGHAT and CDR2 FQNNGV. CDR3 DNA: TGTGCCAGCAGCCAGATGGGACAGGGGCGACAGTACTTC. Translation gives CASSQMGQGRQYF.

This clone has just a few counts. This chain joins TRBV18 and TRBJ1-1; no firm D call. Per the germline V gene, CDR1 is KGHSH and CDR2 is LQKENI. This CDR3 is built from 15 residues. Trimming shortened V by 3 bases and J by 1 base, and 12 bases separated the two germline ends. DNA of the CDR3: TGTGCCAGCTCACCTCCTTGGGGAGGGAACACTGAAGCTTTCTTT. This sequence encodes CASSPPWGGNTEAFF.

This clone was found a few times. V gene TRBV10-3 combines with J gene TRBJ1-1, with 7 bases lining up with TRBD1. Germline loops: CDR1 ENHRY, CDR2 SYGVKD. This CDR3 region has 16 residues. V was pared by 4 bases and J by 4 bases, with 12 bases of the junction left unmatched. Here the CDR3 DNA reads TGTGCCATCAGTGCCGGGACAGCCCGGTGGGGCACTGAAGCTTTCTTT. Its protein product is CAISAGTARWGTEAFF.

This clone appeared a few times. J is TRBJ2-7 and V is TRBV9; 8 bases fit TRBD2. V lost 1 base to trimming and J lost 7 bases; unmatched junction nucleotides: 4. The CDR3 sequence is 13 residues long. Germline V gene lookup returns CDR1 SGDLS and CDR2 YYNGEE. The CDR3 nucleotides read TGTGCCAGCAGCGTATATGCGGGAGGTGAGCAGTACTTC. As protein: CASSVYAGGEQYF.

This clone has only a few counts. V and J are TRBV11-2 and TRBJ1-1, with 10 bases fitting TRBD1. The V gene end was trimmed by 3 bases and the J gene end by 3 bases; junction bases not matched to a gene: 7. This CDR3 is 16 amino acids long. Germline lookup yields CDR1 SGHAT and CDR2 FQNNGV. CDR3 in DNA: TGTGCCAGCAGCTTTCGGGACAGGGGAGCCGACACTGAAGCTTTCTTT. Protein: CASSFRDRGADTEAFF.

This clone occurred a few times. The CDR3 bases are TGTGCCAGCAGTGAAAGGTCAGGTTCTTATTCACCCCTCCACTTT. Amino acid sequence: CASSERSGSYSPLHF. V and J are TRBV2 and TRBJ1-6; D remains ambiguous. Per the germline V gene, CDR1 is SNHLY and CDR2 is FYNNEI. This CDR3 is 15 amino acids long. V was clipped by 2 bases and J by 8 bases, with 13 bases between them.